This T cell receptor (beta chain) was captured by sequencing in a study of molecular identifiers for immune sequencing clone quantification. Naive CD8 libraries used about 19,000 to 1,000,000 sorted cells and 10%, 30% or 50% RNA. The authors sorted naive CD8 T cells as CD8+CD4-CCR7+CD45RA+. The sample holds many counts of this clonotype. Its antigen is as yet unknown. For bulk TCR libraries, previously described methods and listed TCR primers were used. Using its own MiXCR run on the PCR reads, TCRdb lists one record per CDR3 protein. The table lists roughly 320,000 distinct CDR3 sequences, about a fifth of them singletons. The study, taken as a whole, reports: Clonotypes surpassing 20 RNA copies contained over 97% of effector molecules, versus under 1% in naive cells.

Material for sequencing was naive CD8+ T cells from blood, with Jurkat cell RNA spiked in. Subset in this sample: FACS-sorted CD8+CD4-CCR7+CD45RA+ naive T cells. The TCR originated in a human donor in good health. Some libraries in this study had Jurkat cell RNA spiked in.

The CDR3 coding sequence is TGTGCCAGCAGCTTTCTCATCGGCCCTCTAACCTACGAGCAGTACTTC. It yields the protein CASSFLIGPLTYEQYF. V is TRBV7-6 and J is TRBJ2-7; D gene unclear. The V and J ends lost 3 bases and 2 bases respectively, with 17 bases between them. The CDR3 extends over 16 amino acids. CDR1 is SGHVS, CDR2 FNYEAQ, per germline.